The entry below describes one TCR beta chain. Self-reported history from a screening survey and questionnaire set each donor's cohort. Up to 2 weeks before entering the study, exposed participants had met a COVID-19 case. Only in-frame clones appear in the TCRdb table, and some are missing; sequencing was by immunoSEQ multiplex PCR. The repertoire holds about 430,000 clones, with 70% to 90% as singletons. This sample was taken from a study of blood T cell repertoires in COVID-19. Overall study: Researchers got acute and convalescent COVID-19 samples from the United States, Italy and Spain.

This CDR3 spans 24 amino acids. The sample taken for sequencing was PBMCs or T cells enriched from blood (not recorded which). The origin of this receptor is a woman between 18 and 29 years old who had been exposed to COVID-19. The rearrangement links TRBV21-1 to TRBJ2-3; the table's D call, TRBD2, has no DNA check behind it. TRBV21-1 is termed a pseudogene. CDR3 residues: CASSKGDRGEIGLAGGAGTDTQYF. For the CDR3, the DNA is TGTGCCAGCAGCAAAGGGGACAGGGGCGAAATAGGACTAGCGGGAGGAGCGGGCACAGATACGCAGTATTTT.